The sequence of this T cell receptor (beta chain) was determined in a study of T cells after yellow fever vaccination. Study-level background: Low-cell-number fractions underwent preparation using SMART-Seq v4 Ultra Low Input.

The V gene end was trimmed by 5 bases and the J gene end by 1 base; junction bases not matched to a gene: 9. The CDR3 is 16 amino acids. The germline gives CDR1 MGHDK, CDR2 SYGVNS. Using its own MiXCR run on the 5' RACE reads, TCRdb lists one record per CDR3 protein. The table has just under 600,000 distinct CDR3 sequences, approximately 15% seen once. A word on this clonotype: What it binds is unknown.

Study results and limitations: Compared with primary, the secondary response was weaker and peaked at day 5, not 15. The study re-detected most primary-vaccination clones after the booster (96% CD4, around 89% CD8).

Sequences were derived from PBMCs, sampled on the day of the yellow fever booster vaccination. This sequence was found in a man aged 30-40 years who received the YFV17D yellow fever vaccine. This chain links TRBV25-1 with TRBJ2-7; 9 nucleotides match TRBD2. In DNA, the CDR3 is TGTGCCAGCAGTCCGACTAGCGGAATGACGTCCTACGAGCAGTACTTC. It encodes CASSPTSGMTSYEQYF.